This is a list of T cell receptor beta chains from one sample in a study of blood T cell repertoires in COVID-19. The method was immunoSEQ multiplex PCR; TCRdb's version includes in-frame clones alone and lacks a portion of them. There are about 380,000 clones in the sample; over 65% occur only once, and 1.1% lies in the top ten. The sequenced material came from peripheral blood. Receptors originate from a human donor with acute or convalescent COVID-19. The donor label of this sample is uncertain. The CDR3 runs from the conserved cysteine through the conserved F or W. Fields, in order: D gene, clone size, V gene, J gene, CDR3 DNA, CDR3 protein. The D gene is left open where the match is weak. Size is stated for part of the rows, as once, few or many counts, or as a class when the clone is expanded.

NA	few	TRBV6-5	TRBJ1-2	TGTGCCAGCAGTTATTATACAGGGCACGGGAACTATGGCTACACCTTC	CASSYYTGHGNYGYTF
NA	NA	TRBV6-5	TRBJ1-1	TGTGCCACGTTGATGTGGGGGGAGAACACTGAAGCTTTCTTT	CATLMWGENTEAFF
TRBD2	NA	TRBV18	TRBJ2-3	TGTGCCAGCTCTCCCCTGGCGGCTAGCGGGGGTGTTTCAGATACGCAGTATTTT	CASSPLAASGGVSDTQYF
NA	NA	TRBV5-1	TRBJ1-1	TGCGCCAGCACCCTCCACACGGGAGGTACTGAAGCTTTCTTT	CASTLHTGGTEAFF
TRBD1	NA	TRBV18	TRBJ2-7	TGTGCCAGCTCACCAAATTTGGGACAGGGGGCGTTGGAGCAGTACTTC	CASSPNLGQGALEQYF
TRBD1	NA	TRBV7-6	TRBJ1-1	TGTGCCAGCAGCAGGGGACAGGGGTGGACTGAAGCTTTCTTT	CASSRGQGWTEAFF
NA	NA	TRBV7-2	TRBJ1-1	TGTGCCAGCAGCTTGCAGGGGCCCCTTTTCGGGACTGAAGCTTTCTTT	CASSLQGPLFGTEAFF
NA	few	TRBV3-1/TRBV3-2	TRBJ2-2	TGTGCCAGCAACACCGGACTGAACACCGGGGAGCTGTTTTTT	CASNTGLNTGELFF
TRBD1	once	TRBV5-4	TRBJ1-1	TGTGCCAGCAGCCTAACAGGGGTAGACACTGAAGCTTTCTTT	CASSLTGVDTEAFF
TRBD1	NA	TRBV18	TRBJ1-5	TGTGCCAGCTCACCGGGGGGAAGGGGGCAGGATCAGCCCCAGCATTTT	CASSPGGRGQDQPQHF
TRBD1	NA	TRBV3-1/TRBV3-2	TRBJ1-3	TGTGCCAGCAGCCTCGGGACAGGGGCTGGAAACACCATATATTTT	CASSLGTGAGNTIYF
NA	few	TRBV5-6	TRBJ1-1	TGTGCCAGCAGCCGCCGCGGTCGGGTCTTGAACACTGAAGCTTTCTTT	CASSRRGRVLNTEAFF
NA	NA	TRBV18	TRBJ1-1	TGTGCCAGCGCGACAGATATGAACACTGAAGCTTTCTTT	CASATDMNTEAFF
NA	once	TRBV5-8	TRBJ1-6	TGTGCCAGCAGCTTGGTCAGAGGGCGCAATTCACCCCTCCACTTT	CASSLVRGRNSPLHF
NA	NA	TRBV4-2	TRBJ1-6	TGTGCCAGCAGCCAAGAAGGGGCAGCCTCTTCACCCCTCCACTTT	CASSQEGAASSPLHF
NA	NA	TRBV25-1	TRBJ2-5	TGTGCCAGCAGTGAGCGGGCAGTACGGGGGGCGCAGACCCAGTACTTC	CASSERAVRGAQTQYF
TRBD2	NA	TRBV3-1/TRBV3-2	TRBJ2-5	TGTGCCAGCAGCCACGGCCGGACTAGTGGGGCAGAGACCCAGTACTTC	CASSHGRTSGAETQYF
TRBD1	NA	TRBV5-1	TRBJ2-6	TGCGCCAGCAGCCTAGGGACAGGGGGGCCTGGGGCCAACGTCCTGACTTTC	CASSLGTGGPGANVLTF
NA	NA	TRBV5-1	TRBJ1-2	TGCGCCAGCAGTCTAGACAGTCCTTATGGCTACACCTTC	CASSLDSPYGYTF
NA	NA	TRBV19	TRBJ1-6	TGTGCCAGTAGTATGGGCAGCTATAATTCACCCCTCCACTTT	CASSMGSYNSPLHF
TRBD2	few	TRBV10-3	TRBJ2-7	TGTGCCTCCGGCTCCGCGGGAGTTTCCTACGAGCAGTACTTC	CASGSAGVSYEQYF
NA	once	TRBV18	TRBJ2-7	TGTGCCAGCTCACCGGGGGGTCCATACGAGCAGTACTTC	CASSPGGPYEQYF
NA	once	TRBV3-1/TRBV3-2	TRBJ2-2	TGTGCCAGCAGCCACGGGGGAATTACCGGGGAGCTGTTTTTT	CASSHGGITGELFF
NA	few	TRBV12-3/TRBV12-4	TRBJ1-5	TGTGCCAGCAGTTTAGCGTTGGTAGAGCCCCAGCATTTT	CASSLALVEPQHF
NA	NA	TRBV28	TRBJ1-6	TGTGCCAGCAGTCCGACAGTTTATAATTCACCCCTCCACTTT	CASSPTVYNSPLHF
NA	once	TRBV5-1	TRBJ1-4	TGCGCCAGCAGCTTGGCCGGCTGGGGAGGCAATGAAAAACTGTTTTTT	CASSLAGWGGNEKLFF
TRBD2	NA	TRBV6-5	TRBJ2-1	TGTGCCAGCAGTTACCTGAGCGGGAGCTCCTACAATGAGCAGTTCTTC	CASSYLSGSSYNEQFF